The clone carrying this TCR beta chain was observed many times. What it recognizes is unknown. The investigators amplified TCR beta CDR3 regions from RNA transcripts. HTBI primers were employed in a first-round RT-PCR of the TCR CDR3. TCRdb passed the multiplex PCR reads through MiXCR, listing each CDR3 protein once. The sample has a few hundred thousand distinct CDR3 sequences, 15% to 20% seen once; the top ten hold 17%. The data stem from a study of T cells in Graves' hyperthyroidism and ophthalmopathy. Whole-study results and caveats: Researchers found most expanded thyroid clonotypes above 0.001 in blood as well. Ophthalmopathy was predicted by the model a median of approximately 6 months ahead of onset.

Under 3 months was the duration of disease in ophthalmopathy patients, who also had a Clinical Activity Score of at least 3 and a NOSPECS grade of at least 4. Exclusion criteria comprised uncontrolled infection, other autoimmune disease, pregnancy or lactation. Germline V lookup: CDR1 SNHLY, CDR2 FYNNEI. There are 12 residues in the CDR3. V was clipped by 7 bases and J by 7 bases, with 13 bases between them. The specimen sequenced was blood. The clonotype originates from a woman aged 18-29 years with Graves' ophthalmopathy. The chain recombines TRBV2 with TRBJ1-2; TRBD1 is a possible D gene (5 bases). Here the CDR3 DNA reads TGTGCCAGCAAACAGGACTATGGTGGCTACACCTTC. It specifies CASKQDYGGYTF.